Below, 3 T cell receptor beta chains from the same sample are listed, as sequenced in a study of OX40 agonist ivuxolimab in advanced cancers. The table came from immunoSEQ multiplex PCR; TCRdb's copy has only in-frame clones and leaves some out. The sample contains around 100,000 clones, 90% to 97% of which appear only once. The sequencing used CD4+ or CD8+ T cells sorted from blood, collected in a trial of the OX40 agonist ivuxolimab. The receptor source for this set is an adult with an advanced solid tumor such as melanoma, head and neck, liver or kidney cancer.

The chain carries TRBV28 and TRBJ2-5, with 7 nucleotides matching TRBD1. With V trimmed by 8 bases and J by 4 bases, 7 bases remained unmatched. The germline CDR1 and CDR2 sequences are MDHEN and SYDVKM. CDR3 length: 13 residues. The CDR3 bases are TGTGCCAGCGTACCGGACAGGAGAGAGACCCAGTACTTC. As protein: CASVPDRRETQYF.

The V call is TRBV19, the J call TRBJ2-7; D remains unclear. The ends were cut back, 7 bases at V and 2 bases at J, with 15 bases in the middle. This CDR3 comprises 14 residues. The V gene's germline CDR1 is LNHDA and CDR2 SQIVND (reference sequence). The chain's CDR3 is CASKNMHTAYEQYF. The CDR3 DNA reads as TGTGCCAGTAAAAATATGCATACAGCCTACGAGCAGTACTTC.

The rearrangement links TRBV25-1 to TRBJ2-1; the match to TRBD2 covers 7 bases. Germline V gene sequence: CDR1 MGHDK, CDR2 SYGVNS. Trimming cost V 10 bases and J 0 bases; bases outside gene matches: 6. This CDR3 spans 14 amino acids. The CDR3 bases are TGTGCCACCTCCGGGGAGGGCTCCTACAATGAGCAGTTCTTC. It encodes CATSGEGSYNEQFF.